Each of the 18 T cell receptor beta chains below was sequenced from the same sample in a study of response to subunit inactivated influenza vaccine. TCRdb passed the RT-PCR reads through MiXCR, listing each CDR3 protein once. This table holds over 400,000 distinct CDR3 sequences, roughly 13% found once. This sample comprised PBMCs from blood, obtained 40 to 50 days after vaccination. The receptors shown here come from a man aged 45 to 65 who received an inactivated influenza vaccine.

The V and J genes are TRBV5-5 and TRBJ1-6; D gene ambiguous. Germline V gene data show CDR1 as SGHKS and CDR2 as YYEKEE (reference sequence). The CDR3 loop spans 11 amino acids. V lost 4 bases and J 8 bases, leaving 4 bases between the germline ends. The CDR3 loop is CASSMDSPLHF. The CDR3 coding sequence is TGTGCCAGCAGCATGGATTCACCCCTCCACTTT.

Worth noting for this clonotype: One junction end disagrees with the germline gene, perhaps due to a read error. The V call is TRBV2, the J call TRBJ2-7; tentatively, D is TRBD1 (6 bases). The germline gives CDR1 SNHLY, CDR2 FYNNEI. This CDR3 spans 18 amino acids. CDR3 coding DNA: TGTACCAGCAGTTTAGGGGGACCGTGGGGGACGGAGCCCTACGAGCAGTACTTC. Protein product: CTSSLGGPWGTEPYEQYF.

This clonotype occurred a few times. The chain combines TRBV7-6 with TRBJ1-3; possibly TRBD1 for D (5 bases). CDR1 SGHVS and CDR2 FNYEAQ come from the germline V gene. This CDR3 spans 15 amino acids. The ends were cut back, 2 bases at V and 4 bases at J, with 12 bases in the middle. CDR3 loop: CASSLMARAGNTIYF. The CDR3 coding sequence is TGTGCCAGCAGCTTAATGGCCAGGGCCGGAAACACCATATATTTT.

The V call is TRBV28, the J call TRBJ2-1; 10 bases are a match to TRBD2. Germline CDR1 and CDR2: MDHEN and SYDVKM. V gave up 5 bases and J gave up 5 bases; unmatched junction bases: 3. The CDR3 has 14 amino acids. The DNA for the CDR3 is TGTGCCAGCAGTGGACTAGCGGCTCACAATGAGCAGTTCTTC. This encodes CASSGLAAHNEQFF. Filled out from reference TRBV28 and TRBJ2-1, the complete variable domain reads DVKVTQSSRYLVKRTGEKVFLECVQDMDHENMFWYRQDPGLGLRLIYFSYDVKMKEKGDIPEGYSVSREKKERFSLILESASTNQTSMYLCASSGLAAHNEQFFGPGTRLTVL.

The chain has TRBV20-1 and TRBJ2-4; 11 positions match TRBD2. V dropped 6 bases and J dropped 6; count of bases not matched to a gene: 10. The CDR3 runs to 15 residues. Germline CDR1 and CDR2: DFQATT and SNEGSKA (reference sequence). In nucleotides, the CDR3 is TGCAGTGCACCACTAGCGGGGGTGGTAAGAAACATTCAGTACTTC. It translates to CSAPLAGVVRNIQYF.

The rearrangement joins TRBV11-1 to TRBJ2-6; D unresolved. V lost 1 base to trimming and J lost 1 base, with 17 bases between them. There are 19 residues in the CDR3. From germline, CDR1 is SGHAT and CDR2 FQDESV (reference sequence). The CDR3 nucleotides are TGTGCCAGCAGCTTAGAGGGTAGGGTGTGGTATTCTGGGGCCAACGTCCTGACTTTC. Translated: CASSLEGRVWYSGANVLTF. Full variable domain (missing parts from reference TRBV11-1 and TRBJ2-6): EAEVAQSPRYKITEKSQAVAFWCDPISGHATLYWYRQILGQGPELLVQFQDESVVDDSQLPKDRFSAERLKGVDSTLKIQPAELGDSAMYLCASSLEGRVWYSGANVLTFGAGSRLTVL.

This CDR3 is CATSRDLTGGGEDTQYF. The CDR3 nucleotides are TGTGCCACCAGCAGAGATTTGACCGGGGGGGGCGAGGATACGCAGTATTTT. The chain couples TRBV15 to TRBJ2-3; 8 positions agree with TRBD2. With V trimmed by 0 bases and J by 6 bases, 11 bases remained unmatched. The CDR3 contains 17 residues. CDR1 and CDR2 (germline): LNHNV, YYDKDF (reference sequence).

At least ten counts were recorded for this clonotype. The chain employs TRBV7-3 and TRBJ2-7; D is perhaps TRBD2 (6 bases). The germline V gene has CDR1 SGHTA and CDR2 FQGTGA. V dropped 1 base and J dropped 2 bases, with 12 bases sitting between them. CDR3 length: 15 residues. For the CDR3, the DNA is TGTGCCAGCAGCTTAAACCCGGGACTTGCCTACGAGCAGTACTTC. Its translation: CASSLNPGLAYEQYF.

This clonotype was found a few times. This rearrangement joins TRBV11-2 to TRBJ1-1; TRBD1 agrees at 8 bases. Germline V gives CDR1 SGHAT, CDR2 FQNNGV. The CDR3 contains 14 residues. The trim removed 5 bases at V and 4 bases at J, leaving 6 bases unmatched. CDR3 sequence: CASSPGQVFTEAFF. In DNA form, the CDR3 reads TGTGCCAGCAGCCCGGGACAGGTCTTCACTGAAGCTTTCTTT.

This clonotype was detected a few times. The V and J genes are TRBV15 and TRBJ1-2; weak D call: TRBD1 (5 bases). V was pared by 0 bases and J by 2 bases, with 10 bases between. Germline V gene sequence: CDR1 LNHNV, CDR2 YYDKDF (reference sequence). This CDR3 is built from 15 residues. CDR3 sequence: CATSREYAGNYGYTF. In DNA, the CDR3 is TGTGCCACCAGCAGAGAATACGCAGGGAACTATGGCTACACCTTC.

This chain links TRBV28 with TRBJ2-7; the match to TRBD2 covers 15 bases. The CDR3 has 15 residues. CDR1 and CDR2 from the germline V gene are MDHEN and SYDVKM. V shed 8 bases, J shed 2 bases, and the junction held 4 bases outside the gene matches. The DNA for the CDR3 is TGTGCCAGCCAAGGACTAGCGGGAGGGCCCTACGAGCAGTACTTC. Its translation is CASQGLAGGPYEQYF.

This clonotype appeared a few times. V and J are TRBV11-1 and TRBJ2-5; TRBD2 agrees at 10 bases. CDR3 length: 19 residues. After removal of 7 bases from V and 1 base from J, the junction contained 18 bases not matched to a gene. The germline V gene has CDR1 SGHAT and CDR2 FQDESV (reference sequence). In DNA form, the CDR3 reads TGTGCCAGCACCACCCCACGGGCTAGCGGGGGAAGACGCCAAGAGACCCAGTACTTC. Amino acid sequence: CASTTPRASGGRRQETQYF.

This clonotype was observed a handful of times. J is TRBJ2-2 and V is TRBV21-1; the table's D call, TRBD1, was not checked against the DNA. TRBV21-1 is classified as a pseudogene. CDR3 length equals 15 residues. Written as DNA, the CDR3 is TGTGCCAGCAGCAAACCACAGGTCGGGGCCGGGGAGCTGTTTTTT. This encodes CASSKPQVGAGELFF.

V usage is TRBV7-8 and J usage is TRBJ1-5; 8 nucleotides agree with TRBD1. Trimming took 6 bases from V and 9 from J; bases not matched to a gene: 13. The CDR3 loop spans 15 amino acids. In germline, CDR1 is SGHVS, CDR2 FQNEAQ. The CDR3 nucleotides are TGTGCCAGCAGAAAAACAGGGGGGCAAGAACGGCCCCAGCATTTT. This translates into CASRKTGGQERPQHF.

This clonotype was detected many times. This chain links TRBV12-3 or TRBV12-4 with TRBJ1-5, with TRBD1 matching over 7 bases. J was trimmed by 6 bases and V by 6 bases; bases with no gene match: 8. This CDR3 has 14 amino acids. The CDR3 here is CASSQTGNSQPQHF. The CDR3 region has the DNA TGTGCCAGCAGCCAGACAGGGAATAGTCAGCCCCAGCATTTT.

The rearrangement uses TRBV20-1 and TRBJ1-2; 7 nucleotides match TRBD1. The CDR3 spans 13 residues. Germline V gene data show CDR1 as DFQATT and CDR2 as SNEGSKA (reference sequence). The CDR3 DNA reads TGCAGCGTTCCGGAGGGGGCGCCGAATGGCTACACCTTC. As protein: CSVPEGAPNGYTF.

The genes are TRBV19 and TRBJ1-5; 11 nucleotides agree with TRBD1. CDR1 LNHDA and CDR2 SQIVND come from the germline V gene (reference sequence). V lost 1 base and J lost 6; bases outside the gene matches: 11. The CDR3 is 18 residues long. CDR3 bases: TGTGCCAGTAGTATAGTACGAGTGGACAGGGGGCTCGGTCAGCCCCAGCATTTT. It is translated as CASSIVRVDRGLGQPQHF. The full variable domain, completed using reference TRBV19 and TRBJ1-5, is DGGITQSPKYLFRKEGQNVTLSCEQNLNHDAMYWYRQDPGQGLRLIYYSQIVNDFQKGDIAEGYSVSREKKESFPLTVTSAQKNPTAFYLCASSIVRVDRGLGQPQHFGDGTRLSIL.

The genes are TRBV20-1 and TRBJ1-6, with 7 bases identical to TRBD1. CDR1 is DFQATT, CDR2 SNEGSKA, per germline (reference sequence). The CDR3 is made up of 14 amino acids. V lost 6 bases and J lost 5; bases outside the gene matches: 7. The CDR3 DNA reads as TGCAGTGCGTACCGACAGGGCCATAATTCACCCCTCCACTTT. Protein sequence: CSAYRQGHNSPLHF.